This T cell receptor (beta chain) was retrieved from a study of T cell responses to AZD1222 COVID-19 vaccine. General study points: The breadth and depth of Spike-specific TCRs increased once two AZD1222 doses had been given. Reports say nearly half of spike-specific TCRs go after unmutated variant regions. Across spike, vaccine-associated CD4 TCRs were found, dominant at 160-218 and 743-854. Sampling captured repertoires only after the peak T cell response.

V gave up 3 bases and J gave up 5 bases, with 11 bases separating them. CDR1 is MDHEN and CDR2 is SYDVKM in the germline V gene. This CDR3 region has 13 residues. Details on this clone: What it binds is not known.

The repertoire was sequenced with immunoSEQ multiplex PCR; TCRdb's copy has only in-frame clones and lacks some. The repertoire includes 110,000 or so clones, roughly 90% of them detected once, and 2% to 3% sits in the top ten. This chain joins TRBV28 and TRBJ2-7, with D possibly matching TRBD1 (6 bases). The specimen comprised peripheral blood, sampled on day 0 of AZD1222 vaccination. The sequence was obtained from an adult in good health. The CDR3 loop is CASSLPYRDEQYF. In DNA, the CDR3 is TGTGCCAGCAGTTTGCCATACAGGGACGAGCAGTACTTC.